A selection of T cell receptor beta chains follows, all from one sample in a study of CD8+ T cells in alopecia areata. TCRdb's table, derived via immunoSEQ multiplex PCR, lists solely in-frame clones and lacks some. Of about 200,000 clones in the sample, around 56% are singletons; the top ten hold approximately 3.3%. Sequencing used CD4+ T cells sorted from blood, obtained at week 4, from a patient treated with tofacitinib. Receptor source: a human donor with alopecia areata. Both conserved end residues are part of each CDR3. The D gene is left open where the match is weak. Size values are once, few and many counts, or a class for expanded clones, and some rows have none.

CDR3 protein | CDR3 DNA | clone size | J gene | V gene | D gene
CASSVVGQTQYF | TGTGCCAGCAGCGTGGTGGGTCAGACCCAGTACTTC | . | TRBJ2-5 | TRBV11-2 | .
CASSLDGYGYTF | TGTGCCAGCAGCTTAGATGGCTATGGCTACACCTTC | . | TRBJ1-2 | TRBV7-6 | .
CATRSDWSLGDIQYF | TGTGCCACCAGATCCGATTGGTCCTTAGGGGACATTCAGTACTTC | few | TRBJ2-4 | TRBV10-3 | .
CSVEAGTGTNYGYTF | TGCAGCGTTGAAGCAGGGACAGGGACGAACTATGGCTACACCTTC | . | TRBJ1-2 | TRBV29-1 | TRBD1
CSVVLGSGNTIYF | TGCAGCGTTGTTTTGGGATCTGGAAACACCATATATTTT | . | TRBJ1-3 | TRBV29-1 | .
CAWQTSGDYGYTF | TGTGCCTGGCAGACTTCGGGGGACTATGGCTACACCTTC | . | TRBJ1-2 | TRBV30 | .
CASSLGTGGIPRQYF | TGTGCCAGCAGCTTGGGGACAGGGGGGATCCCCCGGCAGTACTTC | . | TRBJ2-7 | TRBV7-9 | TRBD1
CSARRQGDEQYF | TGCAGCGCCAGAAGACAGGGCGACGAGCAGTACTTC | few | TRBJ2-7 | TRBV29-1 | TRBD1
CAITTGQITDTQYF | TGTGCCATCACCACAGGGCAGATCACAGATACGCAGTATTTT | . | TRBJ2-3 | TRBV10-3 | .
CASSPGLEKQQYF | TGTGCCAGCTCACCGGGACTCGAAAAGCAGCAGTACTTC | . | TRBJ2-7 | TRBV18 | .
CASSPPTGGITNEKLFF | TGTGCCAGCTCACCACCGACAGGGGGGATCACTAATGAAAAACTGTTTTTT | . | TRBJ1-4 | TRBV18 | TRBD1
CASKLQGGKLFF | TGTGCCAGCAAGCTACAGGGAGGAAAACTGTTTTTT | . | TRBJ1-4 | TRBV6-5 | .
CALADIALVDTF | TGTGCCTTGGCGGACATTGCGCTTGTAGACACCTTC | few | TRBJ1-2 | TRBV30 | .
CATKLGRQANYGYTF | TGTGCCACCAAGCTCGGGCGGCAGGCCAACTATGGCTACACCTTC | . | TRBJ1-2 | TRBV27 | .
CAIGALETQYF | TGTGCCATCGGGGCTTTAGAGACCCAGTACTTC | . | TRBJ2-5 | TRBV10-3 | .
CASSESIAGIYEQYF | TGTGCCAGCAGTGAGTCGATAGCGGGGATTTACGAGCAGTACTTC | few | TRBJ2-7 | TRBV6-1 | TRBD2
CASSEIWAGGANVLTF | TGTGCCAGCAGTGAAATTTGGGCAGGGGGCGCCAACGTCCTGACTTTC | few | TRBJ2-6 | TRBV2 | TRBD1
CASRRSFPNQPQHF | TGTGCCAGCAGACGATCGTTTCCCAATCAGCCCCAGCATTTT | few | TRBJ1-5 | TRBV2 | .
CASRAGVTANYGYTF | TGCGCCAGCAGGGCAGGGGTAACTGCTAACTATGGCTACACCTTC | . | TRBJ1-2 | TRBV4-1 | .
CAWSPVGQNNEQFF | TGTGCCTGGAGCCCCGTGGGGCAGAACAATGAGCAGTTCTTC | . | TRBJ2-1 | TRBV30 | .
CASSLGFGRGQPQHF | TGTGCCAGCAGCTTAGGCTTTGGCAGGGGACAGCCCCAGCATTTT | . | TRBJ1-5 | TRBV7-2 | .
CASSPGLGVVHEQFF | TGTGCCAGCAGTCCCGGACTAGGAGTGGTCCATGAGCAGTTCTTC | . | TRBJ2-1 | TRBV28 | TRBD2
CASRTRLSEQYF | TGTGCCAGCAGGACAAGGTTGAGCGAGCAGTACTTC | few | TRBJ2-7 | TRBV21-1 | .
CSVEVPGQGAHGYTF | TGCAGCGTTGAAGTCCCCGGACAGGGGGCCCATGGCTACACCTTC | . | TRBJ1-2 | TRBV29-1 | TRBD1
CASTPGSYNSPLHF | TGTGCCAGCACTCCGGGGTCCTATAATTCACCCCTCCACTTT | . | TRBJ1-6 | TRBV28 | .
CAISATTSGGPNEQFF | TGTGCCATCAGTGCTACTACCTCTGGGGGTCCCAATGAGCAGTTCTTC | . | TRBJ2-1 | TRBV10-3 | .